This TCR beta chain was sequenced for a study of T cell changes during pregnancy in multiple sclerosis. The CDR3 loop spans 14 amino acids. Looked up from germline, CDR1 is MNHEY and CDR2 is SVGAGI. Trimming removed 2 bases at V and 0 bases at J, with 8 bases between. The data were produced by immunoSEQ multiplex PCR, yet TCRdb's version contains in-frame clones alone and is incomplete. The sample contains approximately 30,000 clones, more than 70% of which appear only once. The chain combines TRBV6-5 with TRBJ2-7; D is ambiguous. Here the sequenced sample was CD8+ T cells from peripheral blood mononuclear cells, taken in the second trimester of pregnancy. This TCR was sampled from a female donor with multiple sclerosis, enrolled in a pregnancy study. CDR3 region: CASSYTLSSYEQYF. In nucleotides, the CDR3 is TGTGCCAGCAGTTACACCCTTAGCTCCTACGAGCAGTACTTC.